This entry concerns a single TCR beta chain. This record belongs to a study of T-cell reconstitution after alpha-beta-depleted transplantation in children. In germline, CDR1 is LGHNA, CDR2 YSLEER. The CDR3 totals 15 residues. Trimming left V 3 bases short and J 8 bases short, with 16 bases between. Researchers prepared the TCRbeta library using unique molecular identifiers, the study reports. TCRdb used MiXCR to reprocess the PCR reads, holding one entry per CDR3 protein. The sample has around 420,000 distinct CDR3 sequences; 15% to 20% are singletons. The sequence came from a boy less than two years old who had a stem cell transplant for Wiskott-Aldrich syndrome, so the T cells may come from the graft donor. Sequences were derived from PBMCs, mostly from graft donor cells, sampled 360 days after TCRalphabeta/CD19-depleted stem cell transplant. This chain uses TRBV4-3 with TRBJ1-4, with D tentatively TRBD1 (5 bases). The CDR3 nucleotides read TGCGCCAGCAGCCAGAGAGGGATTCAGGGAGAAAAACTGTTTTTT. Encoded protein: CASSQRGIQGEKLFF.